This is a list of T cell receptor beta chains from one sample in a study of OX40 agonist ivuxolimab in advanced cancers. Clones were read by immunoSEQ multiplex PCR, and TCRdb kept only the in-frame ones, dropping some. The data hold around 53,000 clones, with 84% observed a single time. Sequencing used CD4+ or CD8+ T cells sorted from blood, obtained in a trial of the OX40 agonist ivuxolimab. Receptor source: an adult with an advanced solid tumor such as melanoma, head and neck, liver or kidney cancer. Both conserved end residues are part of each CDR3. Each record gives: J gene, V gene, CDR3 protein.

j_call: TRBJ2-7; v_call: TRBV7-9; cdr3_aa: CASSHRDPSYEQYF
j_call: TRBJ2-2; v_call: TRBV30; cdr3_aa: CASPGGDTLTGELFF
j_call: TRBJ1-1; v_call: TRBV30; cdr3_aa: CAWRRPNTEAFF
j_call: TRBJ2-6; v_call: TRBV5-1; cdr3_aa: CASREQGSGANVLTF
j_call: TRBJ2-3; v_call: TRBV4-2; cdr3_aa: CASSQLAGKSTDTQYF
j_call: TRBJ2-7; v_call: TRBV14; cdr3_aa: CASSQVRRGGHEQYF
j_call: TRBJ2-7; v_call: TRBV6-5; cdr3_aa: CASSPRQGQSYEQYF
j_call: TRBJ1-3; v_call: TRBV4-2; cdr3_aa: CASSQEATGAGNTIYF
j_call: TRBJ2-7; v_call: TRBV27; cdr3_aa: CASSILFGQGAHEQYF
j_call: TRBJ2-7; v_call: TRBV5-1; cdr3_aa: CASSSRSRNEQYF